The 6 T cell receptor beta chains in this list originate from one sample, sequenced in a study of glioma-infiltrating T cells after dendritic cell vaccination. Data came from immunoSEQ multiplex PCR; TCRdb stores just in-frame clones and leaves some out. The sample has under 40,000 clones, more than 90% seen once. This specimen was blood, taken before dendritic cell vaccination. The receptor set was obtained from a human donor with glioblastoma.

The chain is built from TRBV19 and TRBJ1-5; D remains ambiguous. The CDR3 has 14 residues. Germline CDR1 is LNHDA and CDR2 is SQIVND (reference sequence). V shed 6 bases and J shed 0 bases, with 9 bases lying between them. CDR3 sequence reads: CASRSGYSNQPQHF. In nucleotides, the CDR3 is TGTGCCAGTAGATCGGGGTATAGCAATCAGCCCCAGCATTTT. Full variable domain (missing parts from reference TRBV19 and TRBJ1-5): DGGITQSPKYLFRKEGQNVTLSCEQNLNHDAMYWYRQDPGQGLRLIYYSQIVNDFQKGDIAEGYSVSREKKESFPLTVTSAQKNPTAFYLCASRSGYSNQPQHFGDGTRLSIL.

This rearrangement joins TRBV6-5 to TRBJ1-2, with 7 bases fitting TRBD1. The germline CDR1 and CDR2 sequences are MNHEY and SVGAGI. The CDR3 loop spans 14 amino acids. The V gene end was trimmed by 6 bases and the J gene end by 4 bases; junction bases not matched to a gene: 8. Written as DNA, the CDR3 is TGTGCCAGCAGGGTAGCGACAGGGACCTATGGCTACACCTTC. Translating it yields CASRVATGTYGYTF.

The rearrangement joins TRBV6-5 to TRBJ1-1, with 7 positions matching TRBD1. This CDR3 contains 15 residues. Trimming at V came to 6 bases and at J to 3 bases, leaving 10 bases not matched to a gene. Germline V gene data show CDR1 as MNHEY and CDR2 as SVGAGI. The CDR3 nucleotides are TGTGCCAGCAGCCCCCCGACAGGGTCGGACACTGAAGCTTTCTTT. Its protein is CASSPPTGSDTEAFF.

In regard to this clone: Additional DNA sequences in this sample encode the identical CDR3. The V and J genes are TRBV4-1 and TRBJ1-6; D may be TRBD1 (5 bases). Germline V CDR1 and CDR2: MGHRA, YSYEKL. V shed 1 base and J shed 9 bases, with 16 bases lying between them. The CDR3 totals 16 residues. Here the CDR3 reads CASSQGGGQRGSPLHF. CDR3 in DNA: TGCGCCAGCAGCCAAGGGGGTGGTCAAAGGGGTTCACCCCTCCACTTT.

The V call is TRBV30, the J call TRBJ1-3; D is possibly TRBD1 (5 bases). V lost 5 bases to trimming and J lost 4 bases, with 9 bases between them. This CDR3 spans 12 amino acids. CDR1 is GTSNPN and CDR2 is SVGIG in the germline V gene (reference sequence). Written as DNA, the CDR3 is TGTGCCTGGGACGCAGGGGGAAACACCATATATTTT. Amino acids: CAWDAGGNTIYF.

This clone was found a few times. The J gene is TRBJ2-7, the V gene TRBV27; TRBD1 aligns across 7 bases. In germline, CDR1 is MNHEY, CDR2 SMNVEV (reference sequence). The CDR3 runs 14 residues. After removal of 8 bases from V and 0 bases from J, the junction contained 7 bases not matched to a gene. The CDR3 DNA sequence: TGTGCCAGCGGGGGACAGACGAGCTCCTACGAGCAGTACTTC. Encoded protein: CASGGQTSSYEQYF.